The clone carrying this T cell receptor beta chain has more than one count but fewer than ten. TCRdb recomputed calls from the reads with MiXCR, one row per CDR3 protein. The sample has hundreds of thousands of distinct CDR3 sequences; roughly 36% are singletons. Germline V CDR1 and CDR2: LNHNV, YYDKDF (reference sequence). CDR3 length equals 14 residues. Trimming left V 0 bases short and J 4 bases short, with 9 bases between. These data originate in a study of T cell repertoires in cytomegalovirus infection. Source material: PBMCs. This chain joins TRBV15 and TRBJ1-1, with D uncertain. This clonotype was obtained from a human donor in good health (CMV status not recorded). Some clones in this sample may be carry-over from other donors' samples. CDR3 DNA sequence: TGTGCCACCAGCAGAGATCTGTTGGGCACTGAAGCTTTCTTT. Protein product: CATSRDLLGTEAFF.